This T cell receptor (beta chain) was recovered during a study of cytomegalovirus exposure and HLA in healthy donors. Each donor's status was that of a healthy bone marrow donor. 13 Jbeta primers and 60 Vbeta primers were used for the PCR. The table came from immunoSEQ multiplex PCR; TCRdb's copy has only in-frame clones and leaves some out. The profile shows under 200,000 clones, approximately 80% of them singletons. General study findings and limits: It was assumed in the presence/absence analyses that sequencing depth was roughly uniform across donors. Cytomegalovirus-associated status was assigned to around 160 TCR beta chains.

Of note for this clone: Its antigen is undetermined.

The sequenced sample consisted of PBMCs. The receptor was isolated from a woman in her forties in good health and CMV-seropositive.

The CDR3 is CASSLATPTGGGETQYF. The CDR3 DNA follows: TGTGCCAGCAGCTTAGCGACGCCGACAGGGGGGGGAGAGACCCAGTACTTC. V and J are TRBV7-9 and TRBJ2-5; TRBD1 matches at 9 bases. The CDR3 spans 17 residues. Germline CDR1 and CDR2: SEHNR and FQNEAQ (reference sequence). Losses at the gene ends were 0 bases for V and 4 bases for J; bases not matched to a gene: 9.